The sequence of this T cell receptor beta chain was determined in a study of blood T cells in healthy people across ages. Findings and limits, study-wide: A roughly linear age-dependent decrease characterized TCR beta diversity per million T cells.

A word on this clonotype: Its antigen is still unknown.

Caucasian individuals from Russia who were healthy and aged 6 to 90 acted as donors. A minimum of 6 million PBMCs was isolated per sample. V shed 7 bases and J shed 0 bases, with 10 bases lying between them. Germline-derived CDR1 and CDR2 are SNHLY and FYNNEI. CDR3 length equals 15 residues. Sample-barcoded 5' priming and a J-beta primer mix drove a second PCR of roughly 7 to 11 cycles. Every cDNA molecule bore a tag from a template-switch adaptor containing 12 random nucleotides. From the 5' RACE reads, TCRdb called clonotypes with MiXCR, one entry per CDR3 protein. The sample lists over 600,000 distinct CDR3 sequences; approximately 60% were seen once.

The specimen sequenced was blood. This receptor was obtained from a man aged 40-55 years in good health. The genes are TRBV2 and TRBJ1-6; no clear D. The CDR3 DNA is TGTGCCAGCACGGGCGAGCGCTCCTATAATTCACCCCTCCACTTT. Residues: CASTGERSYNSPLHF.